Each of the 25 T cell receptor beta chains below was sequenced from the same sample in a study of blood T cell repertoires in COVID-19. The repertoire was sequenced with immunoSEQ multiplex PCR; TCRdb's copy has only in-frame clones and lacks some. Of more than 80,000 clones detected, around 80% appear once; the ten largest clones hold around 29%. Sequencing was carried out using peripheral blood. The origin of the receptors is a woman at least 80 years old with active or convalescent COVID-19.

The chain has TRBV7-2 and TRBJ2-1; a weak D match, TRBD2 (6 bases). Germline lookup yields CDR1 SGHTA and CDR2 FQGNSA. The CDR3 spans 15 residues. V lost 2 bases to trimming and J lost 7 bases, with 15 bases between them. The CDR3 reads CASSLLGREENEQFF. CDR3 nucleotide sequence: TGTGCCAGCAGCTTATTGGGTAGGGAGGAGAATGAGCAGTTCTTC.

This sequence joins TRBV30 and TRBJ2-2, with a tentative D call TRBD2 (5 bases). The germline gives CDR1 GTSNPN, CDR2 SVGIG (reference sequence). The CDR3 loop spans 16 amino acids. Trimming took 4 bases from V and 8 from J, leaving 23 bases between them. Here the CDR3 DNA reads TGTGCCTGGACCCCTTTGGCGGGTGGGCCGTGGGGGGAGCTGTTTTTT. Encoded protein: CAWTPLAGGPWGELFF. Looking up the rest from reference TRBV30 and TRBJ2-2 gives the full variable domain: SQTIHQWPATLVQPVGSPLSLECTVEGTSNPNLYWYRQAAGRGLQLLFYSVGIGQISSEVPQNLSASRPQDRQFILSSKKLLLSDSGFYLCAWTPLAGGPWGELFFGEGSRLTVL.

This rearrangement joins TRBV6-5 to TRBJ2-1; TRBD1 aligns across 8 bases. V shed 9 bases and J 7 bases; nucleotides not matched to a gene: 14. This CDR3 has 15 amino acids. Germline loops: CDR1 MNHEY, CDR2 SVGAGI. The CDR3 DNA is TGTGCCAGTTACCCTAGGCAGGGGGCCTCTAATGAGCAGTTCTTC. It codes for CASYPRQGASNEQFF.

This chain links TRBV10-3 with TRBJ1-5, with D tentatively TRBD1 (6 bases). The CDR3 is 13 residues long. Trimming pared 6 bases from V and 3 bases from J, leaving 9 bases between. Germline CDR1 ENHRY, CDR2 SYGVKD. CDR3 sequence reads: CAIRDSYNQPQHF. The CDR3 coding sequence is TGTGCCATCAGGGACAGCTACAATCAGCCCCAGCATTTT.

The rearrangement links TRBV5-4 to TRBJ2-1; 8 bases agree with TRBD2. V dropped 7 bases and J dropped 0; count of bases not matched to a gene: 6. The germline CDR1 and CDR2 sequences are SGHNT and YYREEE (reference sequence). The CDR3 contains 15 residues. This chain's CDR3 is CASSSGGSSYNEQFF. The DNA for the CDR3 is TGTGCCAGCTCCTCGGGGGGGAGCTCCTACAATGAGCAGTTCTTC.

The chain employs TRBV6-1 and TRBJ2-2; 11 nucleotides agree with TRBD1. The CDR3 runs 16 residues. Per the germline V gene, CDR1 is MNHNS and CDR2 is SASEGT. V shed 4 bases, J shed 6 bases, and the junction held 7 bases outside the gene matches. The CDR3: CASSAGQGAGAGELFF. CDR3 sequence (DNA): TGTGCCAGCAGTGCCGGACAGGGGGCCGGTGCCGGGGAGCTGTTTTTT.

This chain's CDR3 is CASSQDSGTDTQYF. CDR3 nucleotide sequence: TGTGCCAGCAGCCAGGACAGCGGCACAGATACGCAGTATTTT. V usage is TRBV7-2 and J usage is TRBJ2-3; D possibly corresponds to TRBD1 (6 bases). The CDR3 is 14 amino acids. Germline V CDR1 and CDR2: SGHTA, FQGNSA. Trimming pared 5 bases from V and 1 base from J, leaving 10 bases between. The complete variable domain, with remaining parts taken from reference TRBV7-2 and TRBJ2-3, reads GAGVSQSPSNKVTEKGKDVELRCDPISGHTALYWYRQSLGQGLEFLIYFQGNSAPDKSGLPSDRFSAERTGGSVSTLTIQRTQQEDSAVYLCASSQDSGTDTQYFGPGTRLTVL.

The chain has TRBV5-1 and TRBJ1-2; unclear D gene. This CDR3 spans 13 amino acids. V gave up 1 base and J gave up 3 bases, with 7 bases separating them. CDR1 is SGHRS and CDR2 is YFSETQ in the germline V gene. The CDR3 loop is CASSLWGDYGYTF. DNA for the CDR3: TGCGCCAGCAGCTTGTGGGGAGACTATGGCTACACCTTC.

Worth noting for this clone: Relative to the germline gene, one junction end is altered; a read error may explain this. The chain carries TRBV19 and TRBJ1-2; tentatively, D is TRBD1 (6 bases). CDR1 is LNHDA and CDR2 is SQIVND in the germline V gene (reference sequence). The CDR3 is 14 amino acids. CDR3 bases: TGTGCCAGTAGCCAACAGGGAGGGTCGGCCCACATCTCCTTC. It encodes CASSQQGGSAHISF.

The J gene is TRBJ1-5, the V gene TRBV5-8; D remains unclear. The V end was cut by 4 bases, the J end by 3 bases, with 14 bases between. The CDR3 spans 15 residues. CDR1 SGHTS and CDR2 YDEGEE come from the germline V gene. The CDR3 sequence is CASSPMVGVNQPQHF. The CDR3 DNA reads as TGTGCCAGCAGCCCGATGGTGGGAGTCAATCAGCCCCAGCATTTT. The full variable domain, completed using reference TRBV5-8 and TRBJ1-5, is EAGVTQSPTHLIKTRGQQATLRCSPISGHTSVYWYQQALGLGLQFLLWYDEGEERNRGNFPPRFSGRQFPNYSSELNVNALELEDSALYLCASSPMVGVNQPQHFGDGTRLSIL.

The table lists this clone with a count of one. This chain uses TRBV30 with TRBJ2-1; 8 bases line up with TRBD2. In germline, CDR1 is GTSNPN, CDR2 SVGIG (reference sequence). The CDR3 length is 13 residues. The V gene end was trimmed by 3 bases and the J gene end by 8 bases; junction bases not matched to a gene: 6. CDR3 nucleotides: TGTGCCTGGAGCGGGAGGGCCGGCGATGAGCAGTTCTTC. This translates into CAWSGRAGDEQFF.

This sequence joins TRBV19 and TRBJ2-5; 8 nucleotides agree with TRBD2. Trimming took 6 bases from V and 1 from J; bases not matched to a gene: 1. The CDR3 sequence is 13 residues long. Germline-derived CDR1 and CDR2 are LNHDA and SQIVND (reference sequence). DNA of the CDR3: TGTGCCAGTAGACTAGCGGTCCAAGAGACCCAGTACTTC. Residues: CASRLAVQETQYF.

The chain uses TRBV21-1 and TRBJ2-7; TRBD1, as called in the table, went unchecked against the DNA. TRBV21-1 has pseudogene status. The length of the CDR3 is 19 residues. CDR3 loop: CASSKHGAPDRVIPYEQYF. In DNA, the CDR3 is TGTGCCAGCAGCAAACATGGGGCCCCGGACAGGGTTATCCCATACGAGCAGTACTTC.

The rearrangement joins TRBV2 to TRBJ1-3; tentatively, D is TRBD1 (5 bases). Germline assignment: CDR1 SNHLY and CDR2 FYNNEI. The CDR3 totals 14 residues. V was trimmed by 7 bases and J by 4 bases, leaving 14 bases between them. CDR3 sequence: CASKETAGGNTIYF. CDR3 nucleotides: TGTGCCAGCAAGGAGACAGCGGGGGGAAACACCATATATTTT.

The chain employs TRBV5-1 and TRBJ1-4; D is perhaps TRBD1 (6 bases). Germline loops: CDR1 SGHRS, CDR2 YFSETQ. This CDR3 is built from 15 residues. Trimming took 4 bases from V and 5 from J, leaving 15 bases between them. For the CDR3, the DNA is TGCGCCAGCAGCCGCGCAGGGGACCCCAATGAAAAACTGTTTTTT. This sequence encodes CASSRAGDPNEKLFF.

In nucleotides, the CDR3 is TGTGCCAGCAGCCGGGGGGGCATCGAGACCCAGTACTTC. Translating gives CASSRGGIETQYF. V gene TRBV5-4 combines with J gene TRBJ2-5; 8 bases map to TRBD2. The CDR3 is 13 amino acids. Losses at the gene ends were 4 bases for V and 5 bases for J; bases not matched to a gene: 4. Germline V lookup: CDR1 SGHNT, CDR2 YYREEE (reference sequence).

This clone was detected once. In nucleotides, the CDR3 is TGTGCCACCAGCAGAGGGGGCGGGACCTACAATGAGCAGTTCTTC. Protein product: CATSRGGGTYNEQFF. The chain has TRBV15 and TRBJ2-1; maybe TRBD2 (6 bases). The germline V gene encodes CDR1 LNHNV and CDR2 YYDKDF (reference sequence). The CDR3 loop spans 15 amino acids. Trimming took 1 base from V and 2 from J, leaving 9 bases between them. Full variable domain (missing parts from reference TRBV15 and TRBJ2-1): DAMVIQNPRYQVTQFGKPVTLSCSQTLNHNVMYWYQQKSSQAPKLLFHYYDKDFNNEADTPDNFQSRRPNTSFCFLDIRSPGLGDTAMYLCATSRGGGTYNEQFFGPGTRLTVL.

In its sample, this clone was seen a few times. This chain links TRBV10-2 with TRBJ2-5; 11 bases map to TRBD2. V was pared by 10 bases and J by 3 bases, with 4 bases of the junction left unmatched. Germline CDR1 and CDR2: WSHSY and SAAADI. CDR3 length: 13 amino acids. CDR3: CATEGLAEETQYF. CDR3 in DNA: TGCGCCACCGAGGGACTAGCGGAAGAGACCCAGTACTTC.

This chain links TRBV5-1 with TRBJ1-6; 8 bases match TRBD1. Germline lookup yields CDR1 SGHRS and CDR2 YFSETQ. The CDR3 has 17 residues. Trimming took 4 bases from V and 8 from J; bases not matched to a gene: 14. The CDR3 DNA follows: TGCGCCAGCAGCGCACAGACAGGGGACACCGATCATTCACCCCTCCACTTT. It specifies CASSAQTGDTDHSPLHF.

V usage is TRBV3-1 (or the pseudogene TRBV3-2) and J usage is TRBJ2-1, with TRBD2 as a possible D gene (6 bases). Between the trimmed V and J ends, which lost 3 bases and 5 bases, there was a span of 20 bases. The CDR3 spans 17 residues. The germline gives CDR1 LGHDT, CDR2 YNNKEL (reference sequence). The CDR3 reads CASSQGGFSQRNNEQFF. The CDR3 coding sequence is TGTGCCAGCAGCCAGGGGGGTTTCTCACAGCGAAACAATGAGCAGTTCTTC.

This chain joins TRBV30 and TRBJ2-3; 9 bases are a match to TRBD2. Germline values: CDR1 GTSNPN, CDR2 SVGIG (reference sequence). Losses at the gene ends were 4 bases for V and 0 bases for J; bases not matched to a gene: 5. The CDR3 runs 15 residues. The CDR3 region is CAWTGLALSTDTQYF. The CDR3 DNA reads TGTGCCTGGACCGGACTAGCGCTTAGCACAGATACGCAGTATTTT.

The chain joins TRBV12-3 or TRBV12-4 to TRBJ2-7, with D uncertain. This CDR3 spans 13 amino acids. The germline V and J ends were trimmed by 7 bases and 3 bases, with 13 bases remaining between them. As DNA, the CDR3 is TGTGCCAGCACCGGCGACGGAGTCTACGAGCAGTACTTC. Translating gives CASTGDGVYEQYF.

The chain employs TRBV19 and TRBJ2-7, with D possibly matching TRBD1 (5 bases). The CDR3 runs 14 residues. V lost 2 bases and J 1 base, leaving 9 bases between the germline ends. Germline V gene sequence: CDR1 LNHDA, CDR2 SQIVND (reference sequence). Here the CDR3 DNA reads TGTGCCAGTAGTATAACAGGCGCTTCCTACGAGCAGTACTTC. Translation gives CASSITGASYEQYF.

The V and J genes are TRBV19 and TRBJ1-3; D might be TRBD1 (6 bases). Germline assignment: CDR1 LNHDA and CDR2 SQIVND (reference sequence). Trimming removed 5 bases at V and 2 bases at J, with 10 bases between. The CDR3 length is 14 residues. CDR3 nucleotides: TGTGCCAGTAGTTTCGACAGGACTGGAAACACCATATATTTT. Its translation is CASSFDRTGNTIYF.

This clone has only a few counts. The genes are TRBV18 and TRBJ2-1; D not certain. With 2 bases removed from V and 3 bases from J, the gap between germline ends came to 5 bases. This CDR3 is 13 amino acids long. The germline CDR1 and CDR2 sequences are KGHSH and LQKENI. Here the CDR3 DNA reads TGTGCCAGCTCACCAGGGCACTACAATGAGCAGTTCTTC. Its protein product is CASSPGHYNEQFF.